This T cell receptor (beta chain) was obtained from a study of blood T cell repertoires in COVID-19. The table came from immunoSEQ multiplex PCR; TCRdb's copy has only in-frame clones and leaves some out. The sample contains some 200,000 clones, roughly 76% of which appear only once. The CDR3 is made up of 13 amino acids. Unmatched junction bases numbered 3, after V lost 0 bases and J lost 5 bases. The germline V gene encodes CDR1 GTSNPN and CDR2 SVGIG (reference sequence). This clone was seen a few times. Sequenced material: peripheral blood. The chain is built from TRBV30 and TRBJ2-7; 8 nucleotides agree with TRBD1. This sequence originates from a woman older than 75 with COVID-19, enrolled during active disease. CDR3 in amino acids: CAWSVRQGNEQYF. CDR3 nucleotide sequence: TGTGCCTGGAGTGTAAGACAGGGGAACGAGCAGTACTTC. Looking up the rest from reference TRBV30 and TRBJ2-7 gives the full variable domain: SQTIHQWPATLVQPVGSPLSLECTVEGTSNPNLYWYRQAAGRGLQLLFYSVGIGQISSEVPQNLSASRPQDRQFILSSKKLLLSDSGFYLCAWSVRQGNEQYFGPGTRLTVT.